This TCR beta chain was obtained from a study of cytomegalovirus exposure and HLA in healthy donors. The CDR3 sequence is 18 residues long. Trimming cost V 1 base and J 0 bases, with 19 bases left between them. Germline-derived CDR1 and CDR2 are SGDLS and YYNGEE. The study ran its PCR with 60 Vbeta and 13 Jbeta primers. Repertoires were generated with immunoSEQ multiplex PCR, while TCRdb's copy carries only in-frame clones and drops some. The table lists 100,000 or so clones, nearly 80% of them singletons. This chain uses TRBV9 with TRBJ1-1; a weak D match, TRBD1 (6 bases). Sequencing was performed on PBMCs. The sequence was obtained from a young man in good health and CMV-seronegative. CDR3 nucleotides: TGTGCCAGCAGCGTAAAGTTAGAAAACCAGGGGATGAACACTGAAGCTTTCTTT. It is translated as CASSVKLENQGMNTEAFF.